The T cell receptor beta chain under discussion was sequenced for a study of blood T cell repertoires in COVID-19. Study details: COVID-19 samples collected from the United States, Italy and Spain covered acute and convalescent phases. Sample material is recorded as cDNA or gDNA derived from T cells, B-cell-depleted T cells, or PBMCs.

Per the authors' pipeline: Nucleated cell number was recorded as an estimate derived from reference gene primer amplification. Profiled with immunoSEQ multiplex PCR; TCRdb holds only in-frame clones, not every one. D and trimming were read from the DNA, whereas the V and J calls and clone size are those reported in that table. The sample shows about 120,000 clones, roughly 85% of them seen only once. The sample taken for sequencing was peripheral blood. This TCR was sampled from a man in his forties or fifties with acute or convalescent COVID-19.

The CDR3 protein is CASSPGDEQFF. The CDR3 DNA sequence: TGTGCCAGCAGCCCGGGTGATGAGCAGTTCTTC. This sequence joins TRBV7-9 and TRBJ2-1; D gene unclear. This CDR3 region has 11 residues. Trimming pared 5 bases from V and 8 bases from J, leaving 7 bases between. In germline, CDR1 is SEHNR, CDR2 FQNEAQ (reference sequence). The complete variable domain, with remaining parts taken from reference TRBV7-9 and TRBJ2-1, reads DTGVSQNPRHKITKRGQNVTFRCDPISEHNRLYWYRQTLGQGPEFLTYFQNEAQLEKSRLLSDRFSAERPKGSFSTLEIQRTEQGDSAMYLCASSPGDEQFFGPGTRLTVL.